This T cell receptor beta chain came from a study of blood T cells in healthy people across ages. Study background: Roughly one uniquely barcoded beta molecule per two T cells was captured.

In terms of origin and age, donors were healthy Caucasian individuals from Russia aged about 6 to 100. Then a second PCR, running roughly 7 to 11 cycles, was carried out with a sample-barcoded 5' primer and a J-beta primer mix. Every sample returned 2.5 million or more CDR3-containing paired-end reads. TCRdb used MiXCR to reprocess the 5' RACE reads, holding one entry per CDR3 protein. The table has around 1,800,000 distinct CDR3 sequences, about 39% seen once. Study observations and caveats: Relative to aged donors, long-lived donors carried more naive CD4+ cells and displayed higher diversity.

Germline V gene data show CDR1 as SEHNR and CDR2 as FQNEAQ (reference sequence). Trimming took 5 bases from V and 6 from J; bases not matched to a gene: 13. The CDR3 loop spans 16 amino acids. This clonotype has just a few counts. Its antigen is unknown. Source material: blood. This sequence joins TRBV7-9 and TRBJ2-7; TRBD1 agrees at 10 bases. The receptor's source is a human donor in good health. The CDR3 is CASSHSRDRGFGEQYF. CDR3 nucleotide sequence: TGTGCCAGCAGCCATTCAAGGGACAGGGGATTTGGCGAGCAGTACTTC.